This T cell receptor beta chain was identified during a study of sequential checkpoint blockade in melanoma. Indicated treatment: randomized to nivolumab then ipilimumab (arm A) or the reverse (arm B). V was cut by 5 bases and J by 0 bases, with 10 bases left in between. The CDR3 consists of 14 residues. Germline V gene data show CDR1 as MGHRA and CDR2 as YSYEKL. The assay was immunoSEQ multiplex PCR, and TCRdb's table has in-frame clones only and misses some. The sample has about 9,100 clones; less than 25% are singletons. This clone was observed many times. The specimen was tumor tissue (inferred from file names), collected from a patient given nivolumab and ipilimumab in sequence. This TCR derives from a human donor with melanoma. J is TRBJ1-1 and V is TRBV4-1, with D unresolved. The CDR3 spells CASSYSTMNTEAFF. CDR3 nucleotides: TGCGCCAGCAGCTATAGCACGATGAACACTGAAGCTTTCTTT.